This T cell receptor (beta chain) originates from a study of T-cell memory formation after mild COVID-19. MiXCR, run by TCRdb on the 5' RACE reads, gives a single entry per CDR3 protein. Found here are 300,000 to 400,000 distinct CDR3 sequences, about 15% of them singletons; the top ten hold about 20%. The V end was cut by 0 bases, the J end by 0 bases, with 6 bases between. The CDR3 is made up of 14 amino acids. Germline V gene sequence: CDR1 ENHRY, CDR2 SYGVKD. This clonotype was seen many times. This TCR derives from a man aged 18-30 years who had mild COVID-19 (a few samples of this study predate the infection). Cell type and time point are not known. Sequencing input: PBMCs or a T cell subset sorted from them (not recorded which). This rearrangement joins TRBV10-3 to TRBJ2-7; tentatively, D is TRBD1 (6 bases). The CDR3 DNA reads as TGTGCCATCAGTGAGTCGGACAGCTCCTACGAGCAGTACTTC. The encoded protein is CAISESDSSYEQYF.